This is a list of T cell receptor beta chains from one sample in a study of CD8 T cells in Susac syndrome. TCRdb re-called the immunoSEQ multiplex PCR reads through MiXCR, storing one row per CDR3 protein. The sample gives fewer than 150,000 distinct CDR3 sequences, approximately 95% of which show up once; approximately 0.17% is in the top ten. The sequencing sample was made of CD8+ T cells from PBMCs. The receptors were sampled from a human donor with Susac syndrome. Each CDR3 is given without its conserved first and last residue. Fields, in order: J gene, V gene, CDR3 protein.

>TRBJ2-7|TRBV27
ASAGTGVNEQY
>TRBJ2-7|TRBV2
ASRSGPYEQY
>TRBJ2-5|TRBV3-1
ASSQSGTSGNDETQY
>TRBJ1-1|TRBV9
ASSVDPGLNTEAF
>TRBJ2-2|TRBV15
ATSRGRGGLNTGELF
>TRBJ2-2|TRBV20-1
SASLAPGALAGELF
>TRBJ2-2|TRBV12-3/TRBV12-4
ASSLTNTGELF
>TRBJ2-1|TRBV27
ASSLLGDLGDEQF
>TRBJ2-7|TRBV13
ASRGQYDLYEQY
>TRBJ2-2|TRBV29-1
SVVDRANTGELF
>TRBJ1-1|TRBV9
ASSEGRRGTEAF
>TRBJ2-7|TRBV6-6
ASKGLAGEEQY
>TRBJ2-1|TRBV20-1
SAIAGERSYNEQF
>TRBJ2-2|TRBV24-1
ATSDPGVTTGELF
>TRBJ1-5|TRBV2
ASSAGSGNQPQH
>TRBJ2-1|TRBV28
ASRPRLAGGNEQF
>TRBJ2-3|TRBV15
ATRSGYTTDTQY
>TRBJ2-7|TRBV29-1
SVRDRDYEQY
>TRBJ2-1|TRBV6-5
ASSYSTSGYNEQF
>TRBJ1-1|TRBV5-1
ASTYPLGTVNTEAF
>TRBJ1-2|TRBV6-4
ASSDGGYGYT
>TRBJ2-5|TRBV7-6
ASSYRTAQETQY
>TRBJ1-2|TRBV7-9
ASSLLGTWDWNYGYT
>TRBJ2-1|TRBV29-1
SVEPSIPYNEQF
>TRBJ2-1|TRBV5-1
ASRWRGGTDEQF
>TRBJ1-2|TRBV6-5
ASGGGPNYGYT
>TRBJ1-1|TRBV4-1
ASSQEVDVFIEAF
>TRBJ1-2|TRBV4-1
ASSQEAGVYGYT
>TRBJ1-4|TRBV9
ASSKQGKLF
>TRBJ1-5|TRBV20-1
SASRTEGVGQPQH
>TRBJ2-1|TRBV28
ASSTLGYEQF
>TRBJ2-3|TRBV27
ASSYTPDTQY
>TRBJ2-2|TRBV29-1
SVIRGQGVAGELF
>TRBJ1-1|TRBV7-8
ASSLAVSAMNTEAF
>TRBJ1-1|TRBV15
ATSSYPTDLNTEAF
>TRBJ1-2|TRBV7-9
ASSYNYGYT
>TRBJ2-3|TRBV29-1
SVGHGQTNSPSSTDTQY
>TRBJ1-4|TRBV3-1
ASSLRTGEKLF
>TRBJ1-3|TRBV3-1
ASTLDGSSGNTIY
>TRBJ2-1|TRBV20-1
SARRWGLNNEQF
>TRBJ2-3|TRBV9
ASSVPGFSQY
>TRBJ2-1|TRBV14
ASRTSGYNEQF
>TRBJ1-1|TRBV5-1
ASSSWSLGLGGVDTEAF
>TRBJ2-3|TRBV9
ASSAPLLAVTDTQY
>TRBJ2-7|TRBV15
ATSSSGYEQY
>TRBJ1-2|TRBV12-3/TRBV12-4
ASSLAGGEVYGYT
>TRBJ2-1|TRBV19
ASYGGGAYNEQF
>TRBJ2-7|TRBV20-1
SARDRGRVPLEQY
>TRBJ2-5|TRBV5-4
ASSTPGTSITETQY
>TRBJ2-3|TRBV29-1
SAASAAGDLYSTDTQY
>TRBJ2-7|TRBV12-3/TRBV12-4
ASSLPLAGVYEQY
>TRBJ2-7|TRBV6-6
ASSVGLREQY
>TRBJ2-2|TRBV7-9
ASTPGGELF
>TRBJ1-1|TRBV7-6
ASSRPGTGQNTEAF
>TRBJ2-1|TRBV2
ASSEEEYSYNEQF
>TRBJ1-5|TRBV2
ASSGGPYRDKNQPQH
>TRBJ2-7|TRBV25-1
ASSELIYREQY